The rows below give T cell receptor beta chains drawn from one sample of a study of blood T cell repertoires in COVID-19. Method: immunoSEQ multiplex PCR; TCRdb's copy keeps in-frame clones and lacks some. There are fewer than 150,000 clones in the sample; roughly 90% occur only once, and approximately 8% lies in the top ten. The specimen sequenced was peripheral blood. These receptors all come from a man between 70 and 80 years old who had recovered from COVID-19. The CDR3 runs from the conserved cysteine through the conserved F or W. A D gene is named only where the DNA matches it firmly. Some rows have no size entry. The others give once, few or many, or a class for an expanded clone.

d_gene: .
j_gene: TRBJ2-2
v_gene: TRBV6-4
abundance: .
CDR3nt: TGTGCCAGCAGTGCGGGGAACACCGGGGAGCTGTTTTTT
CDR3aa: CASSAGNTGELFF

d_gene: TRBD2
j_gene: TRBJ2-1
v_gene: TRBV9
abundance: .
CDR3nt: TGTGCCAGCAGCGGCCAGACGGGGGGCTCCTACAATGAGCAGTTCTTC
CDR3aa: CASSGQTGGSYNEQFF

d_gene: .
j_gene: TRBJ2-1
v_gene: TRBV9
abundance: .
CDR3nt: TGTGCCAGCAGCGTATCCCTGGGGCTCGAGCAGTTCTTC
CDR3aa: CASSVSLGLEQFF

d_gene: TRBD1
j_gene: TRBJ1-1
v_gene: TRBV4-1
abundance: .
CDR3nt: TGCGCCAGCAGCCAAGTTGTCACAGGGGGAATAACTGAAGCTTTCTTT
CDR3aa: CASSQVVTGGITEAFF

d_gene: .
j_gene: TRBJ2-3
v_gene: TRBV7-9
abundance: .
CDR3nt: TGTGCCGGCGGGCGGGGGCCGGATACGCAGTATTTT
CDR3aa: CAGGRGPDTQYF

d_gene: TRBD2
j_gene: TRBJ2-7
v_gene: TRBV7-9
abundance: .
CDR3nt: TGTGCCAGCACCCAAGCGGCGGGGGAGCGCAACGAGCAGTACTTC
CDR3aa: CASTQAAGERNEQYF

d_gene: TRBD1
j_gene: TRBJ2-3
v_gene: TRBV6-6
abundance: .
CDR3nt: TGTGCCAGCAGTTACGGACAGGGGACCCAGTATTTT
CDR3aa: CASSYGQGTQYF

d_gene: TRBD1
j_gene: TRBJ2-5
v_gene: TRBV19
abundance: .
CDR3nt: TGTGCCAGTAGCCTGAACAGGGGTCCCCAACAAGAGACCCAGTACTTC
CDR3aa: CASSLNRGPQQETQYF

d_gene: TRBD1
j_gene: TRBJ1-1
v_gene: TRBV9
abundance: .
CDR3nt: TGTGCCAGCAGCAATACAGGGGGCTCGTTCACTGAAGCTTTCTTT
CDR3aa: CASSNTGGSFTEAFF

d_gene: .
j_gene: TRBJ2-7
v_gene: TRBV19
abundance: few
CDR3nt: TGTGCCAGTAGTATCTCTTGGCTGGGCACCTACGAGCAGTACTTC
CDR3aa: CASSISWLGTYEQYF

d_gene: TRBD1
j_gene: TRBJ2-7
v_gene: TRBV3-1/TRBV3-2
abundance: .
CDR3nt: TGTGCCAGCAGCGCCTACAGGGGGAACGAGCAGTACTTC
CDR3aa: CASSAYRGNEQYF

d_gene: TRBD2
j_gene: TRBJ2-7
v_gene: TRBV5-6
abundance: .
CDR3nt: TGTGCCAGCAGCCCCATCTGGGGAGGGATCCACGAGCAGTACTTC
CDR3aa: CASSPIWGGIHEQYF

d_gene: TRBD1
j_gene: TRBJ2-3
v_gene: TRBV10-2
abundance: .
CDR3nt: TGCGCCAGCAGCGAAGGACAGGGGAGCACAGATACGCAGTATTTT
CDR3aa: CASSEGQGSTDTQYF

d_gene: .
j_gene: TRBJ2-7
v_gene: TRBV28
abundance: once
CDR3nt: TGTGCCAGCAGTTTTCCTAGCGCAACCTACGAGCAGTACTTC
CDR3aa: CASSFPSATYEQYF

d_gene: TRBD1
j_gene: TRBJ2-3
v_gene: TRBV5-1
abundance: .
CDR3nt: TGCGCCAGCAGTTCTACCGGGACAGTACCCACAGATACGCAGTATTTT
CDR3aa: CASSSTGTVPTDTQYF

d_gene: .
j_gene: TRBJ1-3
v_gene: TRBV30
abundance: .
CDR3nt: TGTGCCTGGAGTGTGAGGTCAGGGGTAGGTTTT
CDR3aa: CAWSVRSGVGF

d_gene: .
j_gene: TRBJ1-1
v_gene: TRBV19
abundance: .
CDR3nt: TGTTCCACCAAAGGAGCCTCATCCTTGAACACTGAAGCTTTCTTT
CDR3aa: CSTKGASSLNTEAFF

d_gene: .
j_gene: TRBJ2-2
v_gene: TRBV5-4
abundance: .
CDR3nt: TGTGCCAGCAGATCCGGGACTTTGAACACCGGGGAGCTGTTTTTT
CDR3aa: CASRSGTLNTGELFF

d_gene: .
j_gene: TRBJ1-2
v_gene: TRBV2
abundance: few
CDR3nt: TGTGCCAGCAGGGCCACAGGTCCCAACTATGGCTACACCTTC
CDR3aa: CASRATGPNYGYTF

d_gene: .
j_gene: TRBJ2-5
v_gene: TRBV9
abundance: .
CDR3nt: TGTGCCAGCAGCGTTGGCCCATCAGGGGGGGAGACCCAGTACTTC
CDR3aa: CASSVGPSGGETQYF

d_gene: .
j_gene: TRBJ2-3
v_gene: TRBV11-2
abundance: once
CDR3nt: TGTGCCAGCAGCTCCGACCCGACTAGTTGGGGGTTCTATTTT
CDR3aa: CASSSDPTSWGFYF

d_gene: .
j_gene: TRBJ1-5
v_gene: TRBV7-9
abundance: .
CDR3nt: TGTGCCAGCAGCTTACGGGGGGACCAGCCCCAGCATTTT
CDR3aa: CASSLRGDQPQHF